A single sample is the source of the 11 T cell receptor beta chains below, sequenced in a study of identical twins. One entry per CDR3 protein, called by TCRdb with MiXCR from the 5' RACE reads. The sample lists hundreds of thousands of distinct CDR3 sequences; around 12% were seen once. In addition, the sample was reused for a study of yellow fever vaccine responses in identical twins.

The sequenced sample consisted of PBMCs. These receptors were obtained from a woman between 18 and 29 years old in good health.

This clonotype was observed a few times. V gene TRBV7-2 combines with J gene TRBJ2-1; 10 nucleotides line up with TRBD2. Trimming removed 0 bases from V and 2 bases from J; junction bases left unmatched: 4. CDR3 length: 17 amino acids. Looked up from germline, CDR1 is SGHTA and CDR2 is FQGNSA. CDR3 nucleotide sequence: TGTGCCAGCAGCTTAGCCGTACTAGCGGGGACCTACAATGAGCAGTTCTTC. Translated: CASSLAVLAGTYNEQFF.

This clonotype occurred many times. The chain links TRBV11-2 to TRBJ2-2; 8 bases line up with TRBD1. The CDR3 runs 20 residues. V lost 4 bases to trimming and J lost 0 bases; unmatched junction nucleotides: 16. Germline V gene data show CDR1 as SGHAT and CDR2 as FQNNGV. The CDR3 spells CASSSPRGPRQGTNTGELFF. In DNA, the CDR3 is TGTGCCAGCAGCTCCCCCCGCGGTCCGAGACAGGGGACGAACACCGGGGAGCTGTTTTTT. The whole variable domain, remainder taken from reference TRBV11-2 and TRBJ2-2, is EAGVAQSPRYKIIEKRQSVAFWCNPISGHATLYWYQQILGQGPKLLIQFQNNGVVDDSQLPKDRFSAERLKGVDSTLKIQPAKLEDSAVYLCASSSPRGPRQGTNTGELFFGEGSRLTVL.

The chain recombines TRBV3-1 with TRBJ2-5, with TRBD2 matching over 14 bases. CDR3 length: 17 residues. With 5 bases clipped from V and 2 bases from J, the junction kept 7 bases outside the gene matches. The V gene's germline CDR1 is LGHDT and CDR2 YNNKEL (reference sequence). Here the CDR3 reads CASSKQGLAGEQETQYF. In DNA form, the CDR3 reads TGTGCCAGCAGCAAGCAGGGACTAGCGGGAGAACAAGAGACCCAGTACTTC.

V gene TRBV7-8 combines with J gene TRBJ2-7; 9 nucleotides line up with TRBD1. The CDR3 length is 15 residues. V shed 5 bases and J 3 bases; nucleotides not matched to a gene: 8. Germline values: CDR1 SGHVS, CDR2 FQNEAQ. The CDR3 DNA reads TGTGCCAGCAGCCCCGAACCGGGACAGGGCTACGAGCAGTACTTC. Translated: CASSPEPGQGYEQYF.

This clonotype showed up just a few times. As DNA, the CDR3 is TGTGCCAGCAGTGCGCAGCCAACTAGCACAGATACGCAGTATTTT. This gives the protein CASSAQPTSTDTQYF. The chain couples TRBV2 to TRBJ2-3; unclear D gene. The CDR3 has 15 amino acids. Trimming pared 4 bases from V and 0 bases from J, leaving 11 bases between. Germline lookup yields CDR1 SNHLY and CDR2 FYNNEI.

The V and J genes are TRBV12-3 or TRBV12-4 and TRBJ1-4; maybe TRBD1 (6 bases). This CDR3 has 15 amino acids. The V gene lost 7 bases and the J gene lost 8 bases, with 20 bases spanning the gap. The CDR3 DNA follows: TGTGCCAGCAAACCCGGGACAAGCTTCGGCGAAAAACTGTTTTTT. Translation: CASKPGTSFGEKLFF.

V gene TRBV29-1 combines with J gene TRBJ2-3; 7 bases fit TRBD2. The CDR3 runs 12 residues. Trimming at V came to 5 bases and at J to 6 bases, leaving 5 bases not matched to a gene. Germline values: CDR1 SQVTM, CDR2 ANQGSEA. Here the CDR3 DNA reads TGCAGCGTTTCTACCGGGGGGGATACGCAGTATTTT. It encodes CSVSTGGDTQYF.

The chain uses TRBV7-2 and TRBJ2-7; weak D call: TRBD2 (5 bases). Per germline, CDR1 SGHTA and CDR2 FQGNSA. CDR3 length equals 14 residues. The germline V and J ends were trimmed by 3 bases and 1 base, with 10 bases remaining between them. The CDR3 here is CASSFAPGSYEQYF. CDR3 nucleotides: TGTGCCAGCAGCTTTGCTCCGGGATCCTACGAGCAGTACTTC.

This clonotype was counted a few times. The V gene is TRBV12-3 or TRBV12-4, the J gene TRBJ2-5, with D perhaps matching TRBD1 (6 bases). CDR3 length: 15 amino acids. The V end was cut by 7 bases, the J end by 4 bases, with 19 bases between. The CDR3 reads CASNPSGQMGETQYF. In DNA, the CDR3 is TGTGCCAGCAATCCCTCGGGACAAATGGGAGAGACCCAGTACTTC.

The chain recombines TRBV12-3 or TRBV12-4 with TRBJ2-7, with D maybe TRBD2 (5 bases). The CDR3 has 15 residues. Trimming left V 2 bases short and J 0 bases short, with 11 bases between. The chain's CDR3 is CASSLTEASSYEQYF. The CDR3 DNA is TGTGCCAGCAGTTTAACGGAGGCTAGCTCCTACGAGCAGTACTTC.

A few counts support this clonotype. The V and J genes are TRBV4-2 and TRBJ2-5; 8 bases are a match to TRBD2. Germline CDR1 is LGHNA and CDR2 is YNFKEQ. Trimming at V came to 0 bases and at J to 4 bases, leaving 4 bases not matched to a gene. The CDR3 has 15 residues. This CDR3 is CASSQDGGAPETQYF. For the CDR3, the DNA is TGTGCCAGCAGCCAAGACGGGGGGGCCCCAGAGACCCAGTACTTC.